These 19 T cell receptor beta chains were sequenced from one sample in a study of blood T cell repertoires in COVID-19. The table came from immunoSEQ multiplex PCR; TCRdb's copy has only in-frame clones and leaves some out. The sample includes fewer than 400,000 clones, around 92% seen only once; the top ten take about 1.7%. The sequenced sample consisted of PBMCs or T cells enriched from blood (not recorded which). The source of these receptors is a woman aged 30 to 39 who had recovered from COVID-19.

The chain recombines TRBV29-1 with TRBJ2-1; D gene unclear. The V end lost 4 bases, the J end lost 8 bases, and 18 bases lay between the germline ends. Germline V lookup: CDR1 SQVTM, CDR2 ANQGSEA. The CDR3 has 14 residues. The CDR3 here is CSVAGLLRSDEQFF. CDR3 coding DNA: TGCAGCGTTGCGGGTTTATTAAGGTCGGATGAGCAGTTCTTC.

The CDR3 sequence is CASSVQGAGATDTQYF. CDR3 in DNA: TGTGCCAGTAGTGTACAGGGGGCCGGCGCCACAGATACGCAGTATTTT. The chain links TRBV19 to TRBJ2-3; 9 bases are a match to TRBD1. Germline CDR1 LNHDA, CDR2 SQIVND (reference sequence). The V gene end was trimmed by 5 bases and the J gene end by 2 bases; junction bases not matched to a gene: 8. The CDR3 length is 16 residues.

The chain couples TRBV7-2 to TRBJ2-1; 9 bases agree with TRBD2. CDR1 is SGHTA and CDR2 is FQGNSA in the germline V gene. This CDR3 has 14 residues. After removal of 5 bases from V and 6 bases from J, the junction contained 5 bases not matched to a gene. CDR3 bases: TGTGCCAGCAGCCCTTCGACTAGCGGCAATGAGCAGTTCTTC. This encodes CASSPSTSGNEQFF.

The chain carries TRBV5-6 and TRBJ2-7; TRBD2 is a possible D gene (6 bases). V lost 4 bases and J 4 bases, leaving 18 bases between the germline ends. The CDR3 loop spans 15 amino acids. The germline CDR1 and CDR2 sequences are SGHDT and YYEEEE. In nucleotides, the CDR3 is TGTGCCAGCAGCATCACCCGGGAGCCGAGGTACGAGCAGTACTTC. Its protein product is CASSITREPRYEQYF.

J is TRBJ1-1 and V is TRBV5-1, with 7 positions matching TRBD1. Germline values: CDR1 SGHRS, CDR2 YFSETQ. This CDR3 has 15 residues. V was pared by 1 base and J by 1 base, with 4 bases of the junction left unmatched. The CDR3 here is CASSLFRTGNTEAFF. The CDR3 bases are TGCGCCAGCAGCTTGTTTCGGACAGGGAACACTGAAGCTTTCTTT.

This rearrangement joins TRBV27 to TRBJ1-5; a possible D gene is TRBD1 (6 bases). This CDR3 spans 15 amino acids. Germline values: CDR1 MNHEY, CDR2 SMNVEV (reference sequence). The V end lost 6 bases, the J end lost 0 bases, and 12 bases lay between the germline ends. The CDR3 DNA sequence: TGTGCCAGCAGGAGGGGGGGGAATAGCAATCAGCCCCAGCATTTT. As protein: CASRRGGNSNQPQHF.

This chain links TRBV4-2 with TRBJ2-7; 7 bases are a match to TRBD2. The CDR3 runs 17 residues. The V gene's germline CDR1 is LGHNA and CDR2 YNFKEQ. Germline trimming cut 0 bases from V and 2 bases from J; bases unmatched to any gene: 10. The DNA for the CDR3 is TGTGCCAGCAGCCAAGATGGGGGGGGACTACAAACCTACGAGCAGTACTTC. Its protein product is CASSQDGGGLQTYEQYF.

This clone was counted only a few times. The chain combines TRBV6-5 with TRBJ1-1, with D unclear. In germline, CDR1 is MNHEY, CDR2 SVGAGI. The CDR3 has 13 amino acids. V was shortened by 7 bases and J by 2 bases, with 11 bases between the two germline ends. CDR3 sequence: CASTRGINTEAFF. The CDR3 DNA follows: TGTGCCAGCACACGAGGGATTAACACTGAAGCTTTCTTT.

The rearrangement joins TRBV5-4 to TRBJ2-2; 11 bases are shared with TRBD2. Germline V lookup: CDR1 SGHNT, CDR2 YYREEE (reference sequence). The CDR3 is 17 residues long. Trimming at V came to 0 bases and at J to 6 bases, leaving 7 bases not matched to a gene. The CDR3 DNA follows: TGTGCCAGCAGCTTGGGGCCTAGCGGGAGGAGGGCCGGGGAGCTGTTTTTT. Translated, it gives CASSLGPSGRRAGELFF.

The V gene is TRBV7-6, the J gene TRBJ2-1; D not resolved. Trimming left V 0 bases short and J 8 bases short, with 11 bases between. Germline CDR1 and CDR2: SGHVS and FNYEAQ. The CDR3 consists of 14 residues. The CDR3 bases are TGTGCCAGCAGCTTAGCGCACCAGATCGATGAGCAGTTCTTC. It encodes CASSLAHQIDEQFF.

Worth noting for this clone: An end of the junction differs from the germline gene, which may be a read error. V and J are TRBV7-7 and TRBJ2-1; no firm D call. The CDR3 is 13 residues long. Germline loops: CDR1 SSHAT, CDR2 FNYEAQ (reference sequence). CDR3 nucleotide sequence: TGTGCTAGCAGCCCAGACGGAGACAATGAGCAGTTCTTC. Amino acids: CASSPDGDNEQFF.

This CDR3 is CASSIGIRENNSPLHF. The CDR3 nucleotides are TGTGCCAGTAGTATCGGAATCCGGGAGAATAATTCACCCCTCCACTTT. The chain uses TRBV19 and TRBJ1-6; D is ambiguous. Trimming shortened V by 3 bases and J by 5 bases, and 14 bases separated the two germline ends. This CDR3 has 16 residues. The germline V gene has CDR1 LNHDA and CDR2 SQIVND (reference sequence).

The chain uses TRBV7-2 and TRBJ2-3; D is undetermined. The length of the CDR3 is 11 residues. The germline V and J ends were trimmed by 7 bases and 2 bases, with 4 bases remaining between them. Germline CDR1 is SGHTA and CDR2 is FQGNSA. CDR3 DNA sequence: TGTGCCAGCACCTACACAGATACGCAGTATTTT. This codes for CASTYTDTQYF.

This chain links TRBV28 with TRBJ1-1, with D tentatively TRBD1 (6 bases). The CDR3 runs to 15 residues. V was pared by 6 bases and J by 7 bases, with 21 bases between. Per germline, CDR1 MDHEN and CDR2 SYDVKM. CDR3 loop: CASRGGGLRRGEAFF. In DNA, the CDR3 is TGTGCCAGCAGGGGCGGGGGGCTTCGGCGGGGTGAAGCTTTCTTT.

The V and J genes are TRBV7-2 and TRBJ2-3; tentative D call: TRBD1 (5 bases). V lost 2 bases, J lost 4 bases, and 13 bases lay in between. The CDR3 runs to 15 residues. Germline CDR1 and CDR2: SGHTA and FQGNSA. The CDR3 loop is CASSLLGLDADTQYF. In DNA, the CDR3 is TGTGCCAGCAGCTTATTGGGGCTTGACGCAGATACGCAGTATTTT.

The chain employs TRBV18 and TRBJ2-6; D ambiguous. The germline CDR1 and CDR2 sequences are KGHSH and LQKENI. The length of the CDR3 is 16 residues. V was shortened by 3 bases and J by 0 bases, with 9 bases between the two germline ends. The CDR3 bases are TGTGCCAGCTCACCGTTAGCTCGCTCTGGGGCCAACGTCCTGACTTTC. Its protein product is CASSPLARSGANVLTF. The full variable domain, with the rest looked up from reference TRBV18 and TRBJ2-6, is NAGVMQNPRHLVRRRGQEARLRCSPMKGHSHVYWYRQLPEEGLKFMVYLQKENIIDESGMPKERFSAEFPKEGPSILRIQQVVRGDSAAYFCASSPLARSGANVLTFGAGSRLTVL.

This rearrangement joins TRBV12-3 or TRBV12-4 to TRBJ1-1, with no clear D. V lost 7 bases and J 0 bases, leaving 6 bases between the germline ends. CDR3 size: 12 residues. CDR3 region: CASKLLNTEAFF. CDR3 coding DNA: TGTGCCAGCAAATTATTGAACACTGAAGCTTTCTTT.

V is TRBV7-8 and J is TRBJ2-5, with D perhaps matching TRBD2 (6 bases). The CDR3 is made up of 15 amino acids. Trimming removed 5 bases from V and 1 base from J, with 14 bases in between. The germline V gene has CDR1 SGHVS and CDR2 FQNEAQ. CDR3: CASSPRDFLQETQYF. The CDR3 coding sequence is TGTGCCAGCAGCCCGCGGGACTTCCTCCAAGAGACCCAGTACTTC.

This clone was recorded only once. The chain links TRBV6-5 to TRBJ1-1; TRBD1 might be the D (6 bases). The CDR3 contains 14 residues. The germline V and J ends were trimmed by 7 bases and 5 bases, with 17 bases remaining between them. Germline V gives CDR1 MNHEY, CDR2 SVGAGI. CDR3 protein: CASTPWGLGTEAFF. DNA of the CDR3: TGTGCCAGCACCCCGTGGGGGCTAGGAACTGAAGCTTTCTTT.